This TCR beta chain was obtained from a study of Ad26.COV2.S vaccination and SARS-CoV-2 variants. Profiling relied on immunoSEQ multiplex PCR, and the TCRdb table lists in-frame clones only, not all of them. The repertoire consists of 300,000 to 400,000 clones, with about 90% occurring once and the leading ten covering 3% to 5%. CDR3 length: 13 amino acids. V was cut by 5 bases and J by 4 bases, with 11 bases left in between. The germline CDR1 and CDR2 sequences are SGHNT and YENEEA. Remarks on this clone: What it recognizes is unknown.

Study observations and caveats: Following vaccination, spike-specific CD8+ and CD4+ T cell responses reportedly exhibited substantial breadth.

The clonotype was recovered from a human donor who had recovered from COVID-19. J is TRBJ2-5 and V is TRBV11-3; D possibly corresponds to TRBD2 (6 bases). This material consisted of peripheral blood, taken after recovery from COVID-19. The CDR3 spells CASSEGLGETQYF. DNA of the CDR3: TGTGCCAGCAGCGAGGGACTTGGAGAGACCCAGTACTTC.